This T cell receptor (beta chain) derives from a study of cytomegalovirus exposure and HLA in healthy donors. This clone appeared once. The V gene's germline CDR1 is MNHEY and CDR2 SMNVEV (reference sequence). This CDR3 contains 14 residues. Trimming took off 4 bases at V and 1 base at J, with 11 bases between the two ends. Primers: 60 Vbeta forward and 13 Jbeta reverse. The protocol was immunoSEQ multiplex PCR, while the TCRdb copy is restricted to in-frame clones and leaves out a portion. The sample has 150,000 to 200,000 clones, around three quarters seen once. The sample consisted of PBMCs. The clonotype comes from a woman in her twenties or thirties in good health and CMV-seropositive. V and J are TRBV27 and TRBJ2-7; D might be TRBD2 (6 bases). The CDR3 nucleotides read TGTGCCAGCAGTTCCGCGGGATTATCCTACGAGCAGTACTTC. Protein sequence: CASSSAGLSYEQYF.